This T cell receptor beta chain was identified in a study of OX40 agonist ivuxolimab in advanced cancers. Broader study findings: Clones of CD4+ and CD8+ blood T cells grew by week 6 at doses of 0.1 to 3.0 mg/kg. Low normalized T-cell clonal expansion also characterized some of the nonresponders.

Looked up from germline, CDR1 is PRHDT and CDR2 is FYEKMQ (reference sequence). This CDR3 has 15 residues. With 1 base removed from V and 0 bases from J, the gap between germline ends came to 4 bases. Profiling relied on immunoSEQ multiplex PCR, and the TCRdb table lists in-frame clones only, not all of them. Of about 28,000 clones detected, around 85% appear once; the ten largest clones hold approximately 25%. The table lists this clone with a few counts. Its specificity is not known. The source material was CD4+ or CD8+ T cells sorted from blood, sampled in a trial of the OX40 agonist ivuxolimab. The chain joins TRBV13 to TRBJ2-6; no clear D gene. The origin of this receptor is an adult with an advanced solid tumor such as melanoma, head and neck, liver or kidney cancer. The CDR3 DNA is TGTGCCAGCAGCTTAGTTGACTCTGGGGCCAACGTCCTGACTTTC. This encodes CASSLVDSGANVLTF.